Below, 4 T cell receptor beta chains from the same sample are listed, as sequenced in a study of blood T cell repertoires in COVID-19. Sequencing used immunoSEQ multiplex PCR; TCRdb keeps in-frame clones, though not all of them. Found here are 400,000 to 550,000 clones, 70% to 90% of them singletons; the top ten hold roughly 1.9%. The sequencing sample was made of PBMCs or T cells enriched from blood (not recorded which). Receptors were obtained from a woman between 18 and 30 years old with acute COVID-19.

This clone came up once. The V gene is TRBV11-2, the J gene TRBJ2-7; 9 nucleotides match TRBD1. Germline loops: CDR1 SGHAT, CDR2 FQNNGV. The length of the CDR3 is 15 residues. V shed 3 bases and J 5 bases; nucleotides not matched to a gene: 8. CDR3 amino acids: CASSFRRDRVDEQYF. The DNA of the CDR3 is TGTGCCAGCAGCTTTCGCCGGGACAGGGTCGACGAGCAGTACTTC.

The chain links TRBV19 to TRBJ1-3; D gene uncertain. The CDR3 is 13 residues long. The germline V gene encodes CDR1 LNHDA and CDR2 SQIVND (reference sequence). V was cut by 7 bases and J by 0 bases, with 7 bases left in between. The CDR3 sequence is CASNSLSGNTIYF. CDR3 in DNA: TGTGCCAGTAACTCCCTCTCTGGAAACACCATATATTTT.

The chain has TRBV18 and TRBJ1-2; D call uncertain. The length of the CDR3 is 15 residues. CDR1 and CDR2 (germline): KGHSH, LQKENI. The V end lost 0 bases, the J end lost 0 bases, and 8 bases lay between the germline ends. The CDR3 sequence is CASSPPAGTNYGYTF. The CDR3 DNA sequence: TGTGCCAGCTCACCACCGGCGGGGACTAACTATGGCTACACCTTC.

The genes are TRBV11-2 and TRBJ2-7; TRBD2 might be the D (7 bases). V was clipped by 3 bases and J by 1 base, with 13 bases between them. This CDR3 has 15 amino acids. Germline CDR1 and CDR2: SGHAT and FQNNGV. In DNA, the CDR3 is TGTGCCAGCAGCTTTGAGGGGGGGTTTTCCTACGAGCAGTACTTC. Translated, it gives CASSFEGGFSYEQYF.